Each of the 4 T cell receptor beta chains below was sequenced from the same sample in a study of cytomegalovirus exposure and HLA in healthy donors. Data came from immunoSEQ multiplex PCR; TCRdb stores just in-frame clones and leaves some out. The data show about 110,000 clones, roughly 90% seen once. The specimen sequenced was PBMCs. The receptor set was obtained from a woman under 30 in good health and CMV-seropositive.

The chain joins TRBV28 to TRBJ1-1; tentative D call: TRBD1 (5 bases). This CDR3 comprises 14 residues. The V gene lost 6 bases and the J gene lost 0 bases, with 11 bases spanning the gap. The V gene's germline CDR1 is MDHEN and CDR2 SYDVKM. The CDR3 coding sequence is TGTGCCAGCAGCCCCGGACACTTGAACACTGAAGCTTTCTTT. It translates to CASSPGHLNTEAFF.

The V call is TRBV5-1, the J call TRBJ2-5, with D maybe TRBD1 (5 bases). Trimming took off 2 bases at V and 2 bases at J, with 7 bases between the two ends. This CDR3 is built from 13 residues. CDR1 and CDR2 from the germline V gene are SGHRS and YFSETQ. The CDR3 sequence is CASSLRQQETQYF. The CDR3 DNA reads TGCGCCAGCAGCTTACGACAGCAAGAGACCCAGTACTTC.

DNA of the CDR3: TGTGCCAGCAGTACGGGACAGGGGGCCTACGAGCAGTACTTC. Amino acid sequence: CASSTGQGAYEQYF. V is TRBV28 and J is TRBJ2-7; 11 positions match TRBD1. Germline V CDR1 and CDR2: MDHEN, SYDVKM. The trim removed 5 bases at V and 2 bases at J, leaving 2 bases unmatched. The length of the CDR3 is 14 residues.

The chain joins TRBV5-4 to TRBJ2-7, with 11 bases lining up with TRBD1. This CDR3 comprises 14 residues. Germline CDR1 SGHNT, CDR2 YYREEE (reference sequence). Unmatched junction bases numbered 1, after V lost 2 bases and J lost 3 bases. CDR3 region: CASSFGTGGYEQYF. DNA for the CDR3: TGTGCCAGCAGCTTCGGGACAGGGGGCTACGAGCAGTACTTC.